These T cell receptor beta chains were read from a single sample in a study of cytomegalovirus exposure and HLA in healthy donors. Data came from immunoSEQ multiplex PCR; TCRdb stores just in-frame clones and leaves some out. The data show roughly 100,000 clones, roughly 66% seen once. The specimen was PBMCs. The source is a woman in her 50s in good health and CMV-seronegative. The CDR3 runs from the conserved cysteine through the conserved F or W. A D gene is named only where the DNA matches it firmly. Size values are once, few and many counts, or a class for expanded clones, and some rows have none.

16	NA	TRBV5-1	NA	TRBJ2-2	CASSLEGGAHTGELFF	TGCGCCAGCAGCTTGGAGGGGGGGGCCCACACCGGGGAGCTGTTTTTT
14	TRBD2	TRBV6-6	NA	TRBJ2-5	CASPTSGEGETQYF	TGTGCCTCCCCGACTAGCGGGGAAGGAGAGACCCAGTACTTC
16	TRBD1	TRBV5-1	NA	TRBJ2-7	CASSVTPTGRNYEQYF	TGCGCCAGCAGTGTTACCCCGACAGGGCGGAACTACGAGCAGTACTTC
14	NA	TRBV6-5	once	TRBJ2-4	CASSYSMIGDIQYF	TGTGCCAGCAGTTACTCGATGATAGGAGACATTCAGTACTTC
13	TRBD1	TRBV25-1	NA	TRBJ1-2	CASSWTGGSGYTF	TGTGCCAGCTCATGGACAGGGGGCTCTGGCTACACCTTC
15	NA	TRBV5-4	NA	TRBJ1-2	CASSLGTFIGDGYTF	TGTGCCAGCAGCTTGGGAACCTTCATCGGGGATGGCTACACCTTC
17	TRBD1	TRBV10-1	few	TRBJ2-3	CASNTPVRTGATDTQYF	TGCGCCAGCAATACCCCAGTTAGGACAGGGGCCACAGATACGCAGTATTTT
17	TRBD1	TRBV2	NA	TRBJ2-2	CASNNPGQSFFAGELFF	TGTGCCAGCAATAACCCGGGACAGTCCTTTTTTGCCGGGGAGCTGTTTTTT
14	NA	TRBV28	few	TRBJ1-6	CASTLQVVGSPLHF	TGTGCCAGCACCCTACAGGTTGTCGGTTCACCCCTCCACTTT
15	TRBD1	TRBV30	once	TRBJ2-7	CAGAGTGVYTYEQYF	TGTGCCGGAGCCGGGACAGGGGTTTACACCTACGAGCAGTACTTC
14	TRBD1	TRBV6-1	NA	TRBJ2-7	CASERGQDEYEQYF	TGTGCCAGCGAACGGGGACAGGATGAATACGAGCAGTACTTC
14	NA	TRBV6-5	NA	TRBJ1-3	CASSLGVAGNTIYF	TGTGCCAGCAGTTTAGGGGTTGCGGGAAACACCATATATTTT
11	NA	TRBV29-1	NA	TRBJ1-2	CSVVGVRGYTF	TGCAGCGTTGTAGGGGTGCGTGGCTACACCTTC
13	TRBD2	TRBV14	few	TRBJ2-3	CASSLAGSDTQYF	TGTGCCAGCAGCCTAGCGGGGTCAGATACGCAGTATTTT
15	NA	TRBV30	few	TRBJ1-2	CAWSVPAQRSYGYTF	TGTGCCTGGAGTGTGCCAGCCCAGCGTTCCTATGGCTACACCTTC
18	TRBD1	TRBV6-1	NA	TRBJ1-3	CASSEAGLTGGYGNTIYF	TGTGCCAGCAGTGAAGCGGGACTGACAGGGGGTTATGGAAACACCATATATTTT
15	NA	TRBV19	NA	TRBJ2-2	CASSWGGPGTGELFF	TGTGCCAGTAGTTGGGGGGGCCCCGGCACCGGGGAGCTGTTTTTT
17	NA	TRBV4-1	NA	TRBJ2-6	CASSQAGGGSGANVLTF	TGCGCCAGCAGCCAAGCGGGGGGCGGATCTGGGGCCAACGTCCTGACTTTC
13	TRBD1	TRBV5-6	once	TRBJ2-7	CASSQGARNEQYF	TGTGCCAGCAGCCAGGGGGCGCGGAACGAGCAGTACTTC